The 18 T cell receptor beta chains below were found in one sample sequenced in a study of beta chain features in type 1 diabetes. Study-wide points: Across all four CD4+ subsets, people with type 1 diabetes showed modestly shorter TCRB CDR3s.

cDNA synthesis used the whole RNA isolate, giving expressed TCRB sequences. This table comes from immunoSEQ multiplex PCR, and its TCRdb copy is limited to in-frame clones, with some not included. The sample has some 700,000 clones; around an eighth are singletons. Antigens of these TCRs are unknown. Material: naive CD4+ T cells from blood. These receptors were collected from a man younger than 35 with type 1 diabetes.

The CDR3 DNA reads as TGCGCCAGCAGCACAGAACAGGGAACCTACAATGAGCAGTTCTTC. Amino acid sequence: CASSTEQGTYNEQFF. V gene TRBV5-1 combines with J gene TRBJ2-1, with a tentative D call TRBD1 (6 bases). CDR3 length: 15 amino acids. Trimming pared 4 bases from V and 2 bases from J, leaving 13 bases between. The germline CDR1 and CDR2 sequences are SGHRS and YFSETQ.

The chain recombines TRBV30 with TRBJ2-2, with TRBD2 matching over 9 bases. The germline gives CDR1 GTSNPN, CDR2 SVGIG (reference sequence). The CDR3 is 17 amino acids. V lost 0 bases to trimming and J lost 0 bases; unmatched junction nucleotides: 5. Here the CDR3 DNA reads TGTGCCTGGAGTGTGGTAGCGGGGGCGACGAACACCGGGGAGCTGTTTTTT. Protein sequence: CAWSVVAGATNTGELFF. Using reference TRBV30 and TRBJ2-2 for the parts outside the CDR3, the full variable domain is SQTIHQWPATLVQPVGSPLSLECTVEGTSNPNLYWYRQAAGRGLQLLFYSVGIGQISSEVPQNLSASRPQDRQFILSSKKLLLSDSGFYLCAWSVVAGATNTGELFFGEGSRLTVL.

This clone has just a few counts. The chain combines TRBV5-4 with TRBJ2-3; 7 bases map to TRBD2. The V gene end was trimmed by 5 bases and the J gene end by 3 bases; junction bases not matched to a gene: 3. Germline CDR1 is SGHNT and CDR2 is YYREEE (reference sequence). There are 13 residues in the CDR3. Here the CDR3 DNA reads TGTGCCAGCAGTGCAGCGGGGACAGATACGCAGTATTTT. Translation: CASSAAGTDTQYF.

This clone has a handful of counts. V usage is TRBV7-8 and J usage is TRBJ2-1, with D perhaps TRBD2 (5 bases). The CDR3 contains 13 residues. The V gene lost 11 bases and the J gene lost 0 bases, with 11 bases spanning the gap. Germline CDR1 is SGHVS and CDR2 is FQNEAQ. CDR3 region: CAGSGSSYNEQFF. DNA of the CDR3: TGTGCCGGGAGCGGAAGCTCCTACAATGAGCAGTTCTTC.

V usage is TRBV15 and J usage is TRBJ1-5; 7 nucleotides agree with TRBD1. V trimming: 2 bases; J trimming: 8 bases; junction bases outside the gene matches: 9. Looked up from germline, CDR1 is LNHNV and CDR2 is YYDKDF (reference sequence). The length of the CDR3 is 15 residues. The CDR3, as DNA: TGTGCCACCAGCAGACAACCGAGGGGGCAAAAGCCCCAGCATTTT. This sequence encodes CATSRQPRGQKPQHF.

V usage is TRBV11-2 and J usage is TRBJ2-5; D gene unclear. The CDR3 extends over 13 amino acids. V lost 4 bases to trimming and J lost 5 bases, with 11 bases between them. CDR1 is SGHAT and CDR2 is FQNNGV in the germline V gene. The CDR3 region has the DNA TGTGCCAGCAGCTCGGCCCGAGCGGAGACCCAGTACTTC. Protein product: CASSSARAETQYF.

Only a few counts were recorded for this clone. The V call is TRBV5-6, the J call TRBJ2-3; D call uncertain. Germline V CDR1 and CDR2: SGHDT, YYEEEE. This CDR3 is 14 amino acids long. Trimming pared 5 bases from V and 8 bases from J, leaving 18 bases between. CDR3 sequence: CASSPVAEVATQYF. CDR3 nucleotides: TGTGCCAGCAGTCCTGTGGCAGAGGTGGCTACGCAGTATTTT.

This sequence joins TRBV4-2 and TRBJ2-5, with 7 nucleotides matching TRBD2. The V segment lost 1 base and the J segment 2 bases; nucleotides outside the gene matches: 10. The CDR3 length is 17 residues. Germline V lookup: CDR1 LGHNA, CDR2 YNFKEQ. The CDR3 sequence is CASSQAREGRGQETQYF. As DNA, the CDR3 is TGTGCCAGCAGCCAAGCTAGGGAGGGGAGGGGACAAGAGACCCAGTACTTC.

This clone appeared a few times. The rearrangement links TRBV7-9 to TRBJ2-1; tentative D call: TRBD2 (6 bases). From germline, CDR1 is SEHNR and CDR2 FQNEAQ (reference sequence). The CDR3 totals 19 residues. Between the trimmed V and J ends, which lost 5 bases and 0 bases, there was a span of 23 bases. CDR3 nucleotide sequence: TGTGCCAGCAGCAAAGCGATGCTGAGGGACTTTAGCTCCTACAATGAGCAGTTCTTC. It translates to CASSKAMLRDFSSYNEQFF.

This clone was counted between two and nine times. V gene TRBV25-1 combines with J gene TRBJ1-4; 7 nucleotides align to TRBD1. The germline V gene has CDR1 MGHDK and CDR2 SYGVNS. V dropped 5 bases and J dropped 0; count of bases not matched to a gene: 6. The CDR3 has 16 amino acids. The CDR3 reads CASSPGQIATNEKLFF. For the CDR3, the DNA is TGTGCCAGCAGTCCGGGACAGATTGCAACTAATGAAAAACTGTTTTTT. Full variable domain (missing parts from reference TRBV25-1 and TRBJ1-4): EADIYQTPRYLVIGTGKKITLECSQTMGHDKMYWYQQDPGMELHLIHYSYGVNSTEKGDLSSESTVSRIRTEHFPLTLESARPSHTSQYLCASSPGQIATNEKLFFGSGTQLSVL.

This clone has only a few counts. Other nucleotide sequences in the sample specify the same CDR3. CDR3 DNA: TGTGCCAGCAGCTTAGGGGAAGCTAATGAAAAACTGTTTTTT. This encodes CASSLGEANEKLFF. The rearrangement links TRBV7-9 to TRBJ1-4, with D hard to call. The CDR3 loop spans 14 amino acids. Looked up from germline, CDR1 is SEHNR and CDR2 is FQNEAQ (reference sequence). V shed 1 base and J shed 3 bases, with 6 bases lying between them.

This chain joins TRBV19 and TRBJ2-2; TRBD1 matches 11 bases. V trimming: 4 bases; J trimming: 3 bases; junction bases outside the gene matches: 4. Germline assignment: CDR1 LNHDA and CDR2 SQIVND (reference sequence). The CDR3 has 16 residues. CDR3 bases: TGTGCCAGTAGTACCCGGGACAGGGGGTACACCGGGGAGCTGTTTTTT. It yields the protein CASSTRDRGYTGELFF.

This clone appeared a few times. This chain joins TRBV7-8 and TRBJ2-3; 15 bases align to TRBD2. This CDR3 region has 18 residues. V lost 4 bases, J lost 0 bases, and 5 bases stayed unmatched. The germline V gene has CDR1 SGHVS and CDR2 FQNEAQ. The CDR3: CASSSGLAGGASTDTQYF. CDR3 bases: TGTGCCAGCAGCTCGGGACTAGCGGGGGGAGCTAGCACAGATACGCAGTATTTT.

This clone came up a few times. The rearrangement joins TRBV29-1 to TRBJ2-3; 14 nucleotides match TRBD2. The CDR3 spans 15 residues. The V gene's germline CDR1 is SQVTM and CDR2 ANQGSEA. Germline trimming cut 6 bases from V and 1 base from J; bases unmatched to any gene: 3. In DNA, the CDR3 is TGCAGCGTCGGGACTAGCGGGGGTGGCACAGATACGCAGTATTTT. Translating it yields CSVGTSGGGTDTQYF.

This clone showed up just a few times. The chain combines TRBV9 with TRBJ2-1; the match to TRBD1 covers 7 bases. The CDR3 extends over 16 amino acids. Germline values: CDR1 SGDLS, CDR2 YYNGEE. The V and J ends lost 3 bases and 0 bases, in that order; junction bases with no gene match: 6. This CDR3 reads CASSGRTGLSYNEQFF. The CDR3 DNA is TGTGCCAGCAGCGGACGGACAGGCCTCTCCTACAATGAGCAGTTCTTC.

The sample holds a few counts of this clone. J is TRBJ2-2 and V is TRBV2, with D unresolved. The CDR3 is 14 amino acids. V lost 3 bases to trimming and J lost 2 bases, with 7 bases between them. Per the germline V gene, CDR1 is SNHLY and CDR2 is FYNNEI. The CDR3 nucleotides read TGTGCCAGCAGTGAGCTTGTAAACACCGGGGAGCTGTTTTTT. Protein product: CASSELVNTGELFF. Full variable domain (rest looked up from reference TRBV2 and TRBJ2-2): EPEVTQTPSHQVTQMGQEVILRCVPISNHLYFYWYRQILGQKVEFLVSFYNNEISEKSEIFDDQFSVERPDGSNFTLKIRSTKLEDSAMYFCASSELVNTGELFFGEGSRLTVL.

This clone was detected a few times. The genes are TRBV6-5 and TRBJ1-1; possible D gene TRBD1, 6 bases. The CDR3 sequence is 15 residues long. Germline assignment: CDR1 MNHEY and CDR2 SVGAGI. The V gene lost 2 bases and the J gene lost 0 bases, with 10 bases spanning the gap. CDR3 loop: CASSYLTGVNTEAFF. CDR3 bases: TGTGCCAGCAGTTACCTGACAGGTGTGAACACTGAAGCTTTCTTT.

This clone was recorded a few times. The chain combines TRBV29-1 with TRBJ2-1; no reliable D call. Trimming shortened V by 6 bases and J by 7 bases, and 10 bases separated the two germline ends. This CDR3 has 11 amino acids. The germline gives CDR1 SQVTM, CDR2 ANQGSEA. CDR3 residues: CSVSERNEQFF. Written as DNA, the CDR3 is TGCAGCGTCTCGGAGAGGAATGAGCAGTTCTTC.